This T cell receptor beta chain came from a study of cytomegalovirus exposure and HLA in healthy donors. Study details: The 120 validation repertoires matched the roughly 650 first-cohort repertoires in platform, a later analysis reported. Study results and caveats: In vitro checks showed that three CMV-associated chains really do target CMV antigens. Cytomegalovirus association was listed for under 200 TCR beta chains. The tendency of first-cohort TCR clusters to co-occur in the roughly 120 validation repertoires was identified by a subsequent analysis.

TCRdb's copy holds only in-frame clones and misses some; the assay was immunoSEQ multiplex PCR. The table shows tens of thousands of clones, with about 89% occurring only once. V lost 5 bases to trimming and J lost 4 bases; unmatched junction nucleotides: 7. The CDR3 is 15 residues long. Germline CDR1 is SGHTA and CDR2 is FQGNSA. Points on this clone: Antigen unknown.

The sequence derives from a woman aged 18-29 years in good health and CMV-seronegative. Sequencing was done on a sample of PBMCs. V and J are TRBV7-2 and TRBJ1-4; 7 positions match TRBD1. CDR3 DNA: TGTGCCAGCAGCATTAGGGGGCGGGATAATGAAAAACTGTTTTTT. Protein product: CASSIRGRDNEKLFF.